The sequence of this TCR beta chain was determined in a study of identical twins. This clonotype has ten or more counts. TCRdb recomputed calls from the 5' RACE reads with MiXCR, one row per CDR3 protein. The sample records about 220,000 distinct CDR3 sequences, 7.5% being singletons. Trimming left V 7 bases short and J 4 bases short, with 5 bases between. This CDR3 region has 10 residues. This same sample was also part of a study on yellow fever vaccine responses in identical twins.

The genes are TRBV12-3 or TRBV12-4 and TRBJ2-7; D remains unclear. This receptor was taken from a woman aged 18-35 years in good health. The sequencing input was memory (CD45RO+) T cells sorted from blood. CDR3 in amino acids: CASTSYEQYF. CDR3 coding DNA: TGTGCCAGCACCTCTTACGAGCAGTACTTC.